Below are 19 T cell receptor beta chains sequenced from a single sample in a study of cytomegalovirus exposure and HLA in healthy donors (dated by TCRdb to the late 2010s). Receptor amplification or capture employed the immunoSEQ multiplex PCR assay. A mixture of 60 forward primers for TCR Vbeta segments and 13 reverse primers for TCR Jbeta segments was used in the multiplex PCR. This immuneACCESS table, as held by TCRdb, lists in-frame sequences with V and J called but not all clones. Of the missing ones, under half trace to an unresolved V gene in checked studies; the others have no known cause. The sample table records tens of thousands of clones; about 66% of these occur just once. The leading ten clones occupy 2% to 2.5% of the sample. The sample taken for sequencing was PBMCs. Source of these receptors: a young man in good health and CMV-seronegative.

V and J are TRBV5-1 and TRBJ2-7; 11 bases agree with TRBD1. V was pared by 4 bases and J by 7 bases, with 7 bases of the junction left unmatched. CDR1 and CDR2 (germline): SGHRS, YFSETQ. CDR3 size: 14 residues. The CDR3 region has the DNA TGCGCCAGCAGCCATAAAGGGGACAGGGGGGAGCAGTACTTC. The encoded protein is CASSHKGDRGEQYF. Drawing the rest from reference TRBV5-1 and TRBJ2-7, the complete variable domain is KAGVTQTPRYLIKTRGQQVTLSCSPISGHRSVSWYQQTPGQGLQFLFEYFSETQRNKGNFPGRFSGRQFSNSRSEMNVSTLELGDSALYLCASSHKGDRGEQYFGPGTRLTVT.

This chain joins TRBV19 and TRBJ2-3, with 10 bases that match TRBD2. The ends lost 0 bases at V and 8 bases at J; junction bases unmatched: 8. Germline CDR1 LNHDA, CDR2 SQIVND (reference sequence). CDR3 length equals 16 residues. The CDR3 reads CASSIDRASGSGTQYF. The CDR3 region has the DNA TGTGCCAGTAGTATAGATCGGGCTAGCGGGAGCGGTACGCAGTATTTT.

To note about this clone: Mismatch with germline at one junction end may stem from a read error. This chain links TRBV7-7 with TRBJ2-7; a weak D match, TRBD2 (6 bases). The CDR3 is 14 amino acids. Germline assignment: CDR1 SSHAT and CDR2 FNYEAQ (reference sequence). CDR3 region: CASSLNAGSYEQYF. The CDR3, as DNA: TGTGCTAGCAGCTTAAATGCGGGGTCCTACGAGCAGTACTTC.

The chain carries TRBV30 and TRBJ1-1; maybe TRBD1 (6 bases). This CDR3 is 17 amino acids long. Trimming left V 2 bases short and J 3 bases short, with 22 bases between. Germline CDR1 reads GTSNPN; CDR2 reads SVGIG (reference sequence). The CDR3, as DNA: TGTGCCTGGAGTCGGGTAATCAACAGGGCTTTATACACTGAAGCTTTCTTT. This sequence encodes CAWSRVINRALYTEAFF.

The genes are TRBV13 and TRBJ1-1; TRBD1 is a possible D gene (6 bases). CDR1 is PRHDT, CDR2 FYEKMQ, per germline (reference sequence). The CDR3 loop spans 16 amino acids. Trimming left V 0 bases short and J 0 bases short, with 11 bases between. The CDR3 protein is CASSLGTGALNTEAFF. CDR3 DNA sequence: TGTGCCAGCAGCTTAGGGACAGGCGCTTTGAACACTGAAGCTTTCTTT.

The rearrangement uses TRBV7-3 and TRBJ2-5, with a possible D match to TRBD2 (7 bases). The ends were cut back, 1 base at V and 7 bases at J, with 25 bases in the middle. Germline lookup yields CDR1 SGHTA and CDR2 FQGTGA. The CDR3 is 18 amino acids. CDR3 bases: TGTGCCAGCAGCTTAATGGGGGGGCCAGGGGCCACCGGGCGGACCCAGTACTTC. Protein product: CASSLMGGPGATGRTQYF.

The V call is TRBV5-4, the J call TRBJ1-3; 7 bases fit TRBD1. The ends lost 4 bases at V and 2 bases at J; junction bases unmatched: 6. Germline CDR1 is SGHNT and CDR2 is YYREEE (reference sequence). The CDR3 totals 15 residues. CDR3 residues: CASSKTDRAGNTIYF. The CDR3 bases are TGTGCCAGCAGCAAGACCGACAGGGCTGGAAACACCATATATTTT.

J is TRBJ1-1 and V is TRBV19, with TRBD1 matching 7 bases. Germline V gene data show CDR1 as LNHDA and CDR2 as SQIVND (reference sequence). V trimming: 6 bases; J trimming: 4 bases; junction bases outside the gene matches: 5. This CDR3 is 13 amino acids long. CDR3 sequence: CASREQGITEAFF. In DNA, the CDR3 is TGTGCCAGTAGGGAACAGGGGATCACTGAAGCTTTCTTT.

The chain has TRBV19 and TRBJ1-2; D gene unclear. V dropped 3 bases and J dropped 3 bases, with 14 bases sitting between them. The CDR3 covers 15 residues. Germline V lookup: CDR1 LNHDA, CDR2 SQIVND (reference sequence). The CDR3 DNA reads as TGTGCCAGTAGTATCTTATCGTCGGACTACTATGGCTACACCTTC. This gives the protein CASSILSSDYYGYTF.

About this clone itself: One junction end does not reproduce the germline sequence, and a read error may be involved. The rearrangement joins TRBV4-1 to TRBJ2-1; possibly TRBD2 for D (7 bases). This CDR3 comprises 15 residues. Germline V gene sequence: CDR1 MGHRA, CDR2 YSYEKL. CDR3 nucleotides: TGCTCCAGCAGGCGACGAGGACTAGAAGGGGGTGAGCAGTTCTTC. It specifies CSSRRRGLEGGEQFF.

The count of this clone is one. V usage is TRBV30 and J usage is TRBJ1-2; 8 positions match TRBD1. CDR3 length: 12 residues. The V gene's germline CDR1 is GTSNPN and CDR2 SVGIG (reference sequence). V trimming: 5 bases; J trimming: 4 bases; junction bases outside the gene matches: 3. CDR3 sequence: CAWSTGAYGYTF. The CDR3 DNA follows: TGTGCCTGGTCGACAGGGGCCTATGGCTACACCTTC.

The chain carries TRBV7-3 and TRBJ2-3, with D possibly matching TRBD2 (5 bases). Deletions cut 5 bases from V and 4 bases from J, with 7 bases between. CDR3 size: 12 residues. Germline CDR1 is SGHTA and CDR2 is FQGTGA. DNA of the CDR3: TGTGCCAGCAGCAGGACTGCAGATACGCAGTATTTT. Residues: CASSRTADTQYF.

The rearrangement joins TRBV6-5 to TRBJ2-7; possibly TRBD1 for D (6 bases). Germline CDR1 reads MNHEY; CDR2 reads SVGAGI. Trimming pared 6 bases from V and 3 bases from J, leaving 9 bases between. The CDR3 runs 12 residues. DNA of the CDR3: TGTGCCAGCAGCTTGGACAGCTACGAGCAGTACTTC. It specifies CASSLDSYEQYF.

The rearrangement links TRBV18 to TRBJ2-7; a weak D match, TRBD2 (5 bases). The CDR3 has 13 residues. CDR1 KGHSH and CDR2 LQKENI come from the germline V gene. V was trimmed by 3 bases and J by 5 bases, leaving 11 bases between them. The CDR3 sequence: CASSPLANHEQYF. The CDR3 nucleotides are TGTGCCAGCTCACCCCTAGCTAACCACGAGCAGTACTTC.

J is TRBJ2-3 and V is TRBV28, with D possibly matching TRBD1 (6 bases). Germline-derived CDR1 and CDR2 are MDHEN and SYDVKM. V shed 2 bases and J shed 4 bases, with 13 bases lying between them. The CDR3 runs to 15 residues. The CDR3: CASSLSRGDADTQYF. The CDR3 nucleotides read TGTGCCAGCAGTTTAAGCAGGGGCGACGCAGATACGCAGTATTTT. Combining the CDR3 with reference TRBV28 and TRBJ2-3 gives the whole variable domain DVKVTQSSRYLVKRTGEKVFLECVQDMDHENMFWYRQDPGLGLRLIYFSYDVKMKEKGDIPEGYSVSREKKERFSLILESASTNQTSMYLCASSLSRGDADTQYFGPGTRLTVL.

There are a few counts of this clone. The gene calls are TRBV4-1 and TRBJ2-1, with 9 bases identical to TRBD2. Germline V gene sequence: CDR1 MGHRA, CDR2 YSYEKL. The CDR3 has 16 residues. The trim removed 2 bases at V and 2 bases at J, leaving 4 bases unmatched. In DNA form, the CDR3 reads TGCGCCAGCAGCCAAAATAGCGGGGGCCCCTACAATGAGCAGTTCTTC. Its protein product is CASSQNSGGPYNEQFF.

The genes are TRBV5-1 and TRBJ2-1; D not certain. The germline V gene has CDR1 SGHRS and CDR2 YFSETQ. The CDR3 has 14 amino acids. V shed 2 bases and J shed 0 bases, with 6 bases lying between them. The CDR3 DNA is TGCGCCAGCAGCTTTGTGAGCTCCTACAATGAGCAGTTCTTC. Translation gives CASSFVSSYNEQFF. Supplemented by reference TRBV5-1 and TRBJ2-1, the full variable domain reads KAGVTQTPRYLIKTRGQQVTLSCSPISGHRSVSWYQQTPGQGLQFLFEYFSETQRNKGNFPGRFSGRQFSNSRSEMNVSTLELGDSALYLCASSFVSSYNEQFFGPGTRLTVL.

The CDR3 DNA reads as TGTGCCAGCAGCTTACTGCGGGGGGAATCATACGAGCAGTACTTC. Residues: CASSLLRGESYEQYF. The V call is TRBV7-9, the J call TRBJ2-7; 8 bases fit TRBD2. Trimming removed 2 bases from V and 4 bases from J; junction bases left unmatched: 7. Germline values: CDR1 SEHNR, CDR2 FQNEAQ (reference sequence). The CDR3 is 15 residues long.

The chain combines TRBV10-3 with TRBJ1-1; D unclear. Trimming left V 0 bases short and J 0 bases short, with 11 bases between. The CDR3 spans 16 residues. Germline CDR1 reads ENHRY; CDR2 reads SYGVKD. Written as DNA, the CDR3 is TGTGCCATCAGTGAGTCGGGAGGGCAGGTGAACACTGAAGCTTTCTTT. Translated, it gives CAISESGGQVNTEAFF.